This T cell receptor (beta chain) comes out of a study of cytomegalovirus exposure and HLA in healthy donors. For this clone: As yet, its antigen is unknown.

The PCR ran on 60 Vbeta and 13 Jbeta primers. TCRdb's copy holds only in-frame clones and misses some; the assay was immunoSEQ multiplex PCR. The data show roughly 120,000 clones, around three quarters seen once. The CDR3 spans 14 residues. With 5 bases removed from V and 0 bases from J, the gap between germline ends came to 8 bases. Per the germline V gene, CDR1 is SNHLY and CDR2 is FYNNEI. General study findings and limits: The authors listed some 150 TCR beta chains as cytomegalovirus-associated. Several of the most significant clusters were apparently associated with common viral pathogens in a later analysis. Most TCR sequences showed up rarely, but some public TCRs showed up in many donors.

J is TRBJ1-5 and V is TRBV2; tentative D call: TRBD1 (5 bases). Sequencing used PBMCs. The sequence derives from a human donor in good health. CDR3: CASSLTDSNQPQHF. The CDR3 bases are TGTGCCAGCAGTTTGACAGATAGCAATCAGCCCCAGCATTTT.